The rows below give T cell receptor beta chains drawn from one sample of a study of blood T cell repertoires in COVID-19. Assay: immunoSEQ multiplex PCR; the TCRdb copy retains only in-frame clones and omits some. The sample has roughly 74,000 clones, 88% seen once. The sequenced material came from peripheral blood. The origin of the receptors is a woman older than 75 with active or convalescent COVID-19. Both conserved end residues are part of each CDR3. A D gene is named only where the DNA matches it firmly. Not all rows give a size; the values are once, few, many and, for expanded clones, a class.

>NA|14|TRBV2|NA|TRBJ2-1
TGTGCCAGCAGGGGGGGAGCCTCCTACAATGAGCAGTTCTTC
CASRGGASYNEQFF
>once|17|TRBV15|TRBD1|TRBJ2-3
TGTGCCACCAGCAGATCCAAGGGGACAGGGTCGCCAGATACGCAGTATTTT
CATSRSKGTGSPDTQYF
>NA|16|TRBV6-1|NA|TRBJ2-5
TGTGCCAGCAGTGAAGGGAGCAGTTTCGGGTTCGAGACCCAGTACTTC
CASSEGSSFGFETQYF
>NA|20|TRBV18|TRBD1|TRBJ1-4
TGTGCCAGCTCACCGGGACTTGGACAGGGGGGGAGCGCAACTAATGAAAAACTGTTTTTT
CASSPGLGQGGSATNEKLFF
>NA|14|TRBV4-1|NA|TRBJ2-7
TGCGCCAGCAGCCAAGAGACAGTTTCTAGGGAGCAGTACTTC
CASSQETVSREQYF
>NA|17|TRBV19|TRBD2|TRBJ2-7
TGTGCCAGTAGTATAACCCCGAGGCGGGGGAGCTCCTACGAGCAGTACTTC
CASSITPRRGSSYEQYF
>NA|14|TRBV5-8|TRBD2|TRBJ2-2
TGTGCCAGTCGGACTAGCGGGTACACCGGGGAGCTGTTTTTT
CASRTSGYTGELFF
>NA|13|TRBV30|TRBD1|TRBJ1-5
TGTGCCTGGAGTTTAACAGGGGATCAGCCCCAGCATTTT
CAWSLTGDQPQHF
>once|11|TRBV6-5|NA|TRBJ2-3
TGTGCCAGCATGTTCGCAGATACGCAGTATTTT
CASMFADTQYF
>NA|11|TRBV4-2|NA|TRBJ1-2
TGTGCCAGCAGCCAAGATCCCCCACTCGCCTTC
CASSQDPPLAF
>NA|14|TRBV29-1|TRBD2|TRBJ2-1
TGCAGCGTGCATGGACTAGCGGCCTGGAATGAGCAGTTCTTC
CSVHGLAAWNEQFF
>NA|14|TRBV5-1|TRBD1|TRBJ1-5
TGCGCCAGCAGCTCCGGACAGGGCGTGGAGCCCCAGCATTTT
CASSSGQGVEPQHF
>NA|16|TRBV7-2|TRBD1|TRBJ1-5
TGTGCCAGCAGCATAAAAGCTTGGACAGGGGACGGGGCCCAGCATTTT
CASSIKAWTGDGAQHF
>NA|16|TRBV6-2/TRBV6-3|NA|TRBJ2-2
TGTGCCAGCAGCCTATGGCTCGGGGTTTCTACCGGGGAGCTGTTTTTT
CASSLWLGVSTGELFF
>NA|14|TRBV11-1|TRBD1|TRBJ1-4
TGTGCCAGCAGGGACAGGGGCCGGGTTGAAAAACTGTTTTTT
CASRDRGRVEKLFF
>NA|18|TRBV3-1/TRBV3-2|TRBD1|TRBJ1-2
TGTGCCAGCAGCCAAGATTTAGGACAGGGGATAACCAACTATGGCTACACCTTC
CASSQDLGQGITNYGYTF
>NA|15|TRBV5-1|TRBD1|TRBJ1-5
TGCGCCAGCAGCCCTGGACAGGGGAACAATCAGCCCCAGCATTTT
CASSPGQGNNQPQHF
>NA|14|TRBV11-2|TRBD1|TRBJ2-1
TGTGCCAGCAGCTCCATGACAGGGAAAGATGAGCAGTTCTTC
CASSSMTGKDEQFF
>NA|19|TRBV19|NA|TRBJ1-3
TGTGCCAGTTGTATGTTTTCGTACTCTTACAGTGACTCTGGAAACACCATATATTTT
CASCMFSYSYSDSGNTIYF
>few|12|TRBV29-1|NA|TRBJ1-2
TGCAGCGTTGAAGGGGCAGCCTATGGCTACACCTTC
CSVEGAAYGYTF
>NA|15|TRBV19|TRBD1|TRBJ1-2
TGTGCCAGTAGTATAGTTGGACAGGGGAGCTATGGCTACACCTTC
CASSIVGQGSYGYTF
>NA|14|TRBV9|NA|TRBJ1-1
TGTGCCAGCAGCCCGGGGGGCGTGAACACTGAAGCTTTCTTT
CASSPGGVNTEAFF
>NA|16|TRBV10-2|TRBD2|TRBJ2-5
TGCGCCAGCAGTGGAATGTTGCGGGGGGATCAAGAGACCCAGTACTTC
CASSGMLRGDQETQYF
>NA|15|TRBV5-8|TRBD1|TRBJ2-2
TGTGCCAGCAGGAGGGGGCTCTCCAACACCGGGGAGCTGTTTTTT
CASRRGLSNTGELFF
>NA|15|TRBV21-1|NA|TRBJ2-5
TGTGCCAGCAGCGGGACGGACAGGGTTGAAGAGACCCAGTACTTC
CASSGTDRVEETQYF
>NA|14|TRBV19|NA|TRBJ1-3
TGTGCCAGTAGTAGGGGCGCCTCTGGAAACACCATATATTTT
CASSRGASGNTIYF
>few|15|TRBV4-1|TRBD1|TRBJ2-7
TGCGCCAGCAGCCAAGGGGATCGACAGGGCTACGAGCAGTACTTC
CASSQGDRQGYEQYF
>NA|15|TRBV19|NA|TRBJ1-5
TGTGCCAGTAGTCCCCCTCCTATCGGCAATCAGCCCCAGCATTTT
CASSPPPIGNQPQHF
>NA|16|TRBV5-1|TRBD1|TRBJ1-6
TGCGCCAGCAGCGCTAGACAGGGGTCCCAAGGGGTACCCCTCCACTTT
CASSARQGSQGVPLHF
>NA|15|TRBV11-2|NA|TRBJ1-2
TGTGCCAGCAGCTTAGGCATGGGGAGGAACTATGGCTACACCTTC
CASSLGMGRNYGYTF
>NA|15|TRBV14|NA|TRBJ1-2
TGTGCCAGCAGCCCGCAGGGATTTTCTAACTATGGCTACACCTTC
CASSPQGFSNYGYTF
>NA|18|TRBV4-3|NA|TRBJ1-6
TGCGCCAGCAGCCACCCCAGGACAGCAGGGACGAATAATTCACCCCTCCACTTT
CASSHPRTAGTNNSPLHF
>NA|15|TRBV28|TRBD2|TRBJ2-1
TGTGCCAGCAGTTTAATGGGCGGGAGGGCAGGCGAGCAGTTCTTC
CASSLMGGRAGEQFF
>NA|13|TRBV5-1|NA|TRBJ2-7
TGCGCCAGCAGCTTGGCTTTGACATACGAGCAGTACTTC
CASSLALTYEQYF
>NA|13|TRBV29-1|NA|TRBJ1-2
TGCAGCGTTGGGGAGGGGGGTTTCTATGGCTACACCTTC
CSVGEGGFYGYTF
>few|14|TRBV7-9|NA|TRBJ2-7
TGTGCCAGCAGCGCCTCCGGGACACTGTACGAGCAGTACTTC
CASSASGTLYEQYF